This T cell receptor beta chain was observed in a study of cytomegalovirus exposure and HLA in healthy donors. The study, taken as a whole, reports: Available immune exposure information covered CMV serostatus only.

CDR3 length: 18 amino acids. Germline-derived CDR1 and CDR2 are KGHSH and LQKENI. Deletions cut 1 base from V and 2 bases from J, with 20 bases between. Healthy bone marrow donors formed the donor group. Comments on this clone: Its antigen is currently unknown.

13 Jbeta primers and 60 Vbeta primers were used for the PCR. Profiled with immunoSEQ multiplex PCR; TCRdb holds only in-frame clones, not every one. The sample carries over 90,000 clones, around 66% recorded once. The rearrangement uses TRBV18 and TRBJ1-2; D is perhaps TRBD1 (5 bases). The source material was PBMCs. The clonotype was recovered from a woman aged 50 to 65 in good health and CMV-seronegative. CDR3 loop: CASSPQELAQAGNYGYTF. DNA of the CDR3: TGTGCCAGCTCACCACAGGAGTTGGCACAGGCGGGGAACTATGGCTACACCTTC.